This T cell receptor beta chain stems from a study of CD8+CD57+ T cells in acquired aplastic anemia. About the study: When averaged, DNA from sorted CD4+ and CD8+ cells came to approximately 3.2 ug. Healthy donor CD4+ samples were sequenced to a depth that averaged roughly 10 million reads. Study conclusions and caveats: Patients and controls turned out to have roughly 29 CD8+ CDR3 sequences in common. Between patients and controls, CD8+ Simpson's diversity did not vary significantly.

Note on this clonotype: The antigen remains undetermined.

Researchers used genomic DNA as the template to profile TCR beta VDJ and CDR3. MiXCR, run by TCRdb on the reads, gives a single entry per CDR3 protein. The profile covers roughly 51,000 distinct CDR3 sequences, with around 70% appearing a single time and around a third taken by the ten largest. Input material: sorted CD4+, CD8+, or CD8+CD57+ T cells (not recorded which) from PBMCs. The clonotype was recovered from a human donor in good health, serving as a control.

For the CDR3, the DNA is TGTGCCAGTACTGCGGACAGGGGAGACTATGGCTACACCTTC. The encoded protein is CASTADRGDYGYTF. This chain joins TRBV19 and TRBJ1-2, with TRBD1 matching 9 bases. The CDR3 extends over 14 amino acids. The V gene's germline CDR1 is LNHDA and CDR2 SQIVND (reference sequence). V shed 7 bases, J shed 3 bases, and the junction held 6 bases outside the gene matches.